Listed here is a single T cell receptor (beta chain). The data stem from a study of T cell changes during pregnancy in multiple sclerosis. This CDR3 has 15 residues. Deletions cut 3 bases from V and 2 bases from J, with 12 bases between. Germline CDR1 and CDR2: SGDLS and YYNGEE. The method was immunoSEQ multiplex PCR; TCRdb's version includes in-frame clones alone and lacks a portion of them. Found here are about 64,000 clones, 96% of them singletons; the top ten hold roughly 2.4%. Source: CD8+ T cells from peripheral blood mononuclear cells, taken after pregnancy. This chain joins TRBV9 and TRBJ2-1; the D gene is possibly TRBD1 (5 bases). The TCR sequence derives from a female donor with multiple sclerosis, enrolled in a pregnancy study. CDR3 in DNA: TGTGCCAGCAGCGAGTCAGGGCTTACCTACAATGAGCAGTTCTTC. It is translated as CASSESGLTYNEQFF.